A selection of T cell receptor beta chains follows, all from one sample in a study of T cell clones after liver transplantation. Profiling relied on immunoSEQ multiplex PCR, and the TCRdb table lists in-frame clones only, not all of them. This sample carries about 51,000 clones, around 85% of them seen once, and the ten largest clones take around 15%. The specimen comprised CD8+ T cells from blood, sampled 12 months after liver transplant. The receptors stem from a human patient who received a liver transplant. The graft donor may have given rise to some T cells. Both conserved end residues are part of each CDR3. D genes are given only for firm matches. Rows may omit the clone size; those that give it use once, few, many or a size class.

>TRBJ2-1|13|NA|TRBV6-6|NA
CASTAGAYNEQFF
TGTGCCAGCACGGCCGGGGCCTACAATGAGCAGTTCTTC
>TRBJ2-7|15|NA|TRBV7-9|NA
CASSSTTGLAYEQYF
TGTGCCAGCAGCTCCACAACAGGGTTAGCCTACGAGCAGTACTTC
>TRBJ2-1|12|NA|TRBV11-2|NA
CASSLAGPEQFF
TGTGCCAGCAGCTTAGCGGGACCTGAGCAGTTCTTC
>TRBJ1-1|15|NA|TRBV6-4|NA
CASSEGLGMNTEAFF
TGTGCCAGTTCAGAAGGGTTAGGGATGAACACTGAAGCTTTCTTT
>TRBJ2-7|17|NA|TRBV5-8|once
CASSLPIDREGFYEQYF
TGTGCCAGCAGCCTTCCCATCGACAGGGAGGGTTTCTACGAGCAGTACTTC
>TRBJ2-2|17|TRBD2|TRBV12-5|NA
CASGLVHGTRNTGELFF
TGTGCTAGTGGTTTGGTACATGGGACTAGGAACACCGGGGAGCTGTTTTTT
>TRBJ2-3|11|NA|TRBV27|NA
CASKFGDTQYF
TGTGCCAGCAAGTTCGGAGATACGCAGTATTTT
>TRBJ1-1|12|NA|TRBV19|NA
CASRYGRFEAFF
TGTGCCAGTAGATACGGACGGTTTGAAGCTTTCTTT
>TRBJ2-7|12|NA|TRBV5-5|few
CASISGSYEQYF
TGTGCCAGCATTTCGGGTTCCTACGAGCAGTACTTC
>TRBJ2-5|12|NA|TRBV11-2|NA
CASSLDPGPQYF
TGTGCCAGCAGTTTGGATCCCGGGCCCCAGTACTTC
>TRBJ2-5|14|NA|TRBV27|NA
CASSLGAGQETQYF
TGTGCCAGCAGTTTAGGGGCAGGCCAAGAGACCCAGTACTTC
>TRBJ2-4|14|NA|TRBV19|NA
CASTWSLAKNIQYF
TGTGCCAGTACGTGGTCCCTAGCCAAAAACATTCAGTACTTC
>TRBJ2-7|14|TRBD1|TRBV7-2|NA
CASSSPGQGYEQYF
TGTGCCAGCAGCTCGCCGGGACAGGGCTACGAGCAGTACTTC
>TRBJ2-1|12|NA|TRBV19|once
CASSSAWDEQFF
TGTGCCAGTAGTTCTGCTTGGGATGAGCAGTTCTTC
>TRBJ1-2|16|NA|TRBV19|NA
CASSIDLGALNYGYTF
TGTGCCAGTAGTATAGATCTGGGGGCCCTAAACTATGGCTACACCTTC
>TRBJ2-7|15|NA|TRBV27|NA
CASSLSGSNTYEQYF
TGTGCCAGCAGTTTATCAGGATCTAACACCTACGAGCAGTACTTC
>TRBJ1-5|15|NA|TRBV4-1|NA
CASSPTTGRGQPQHF
TGCGCCAGCAGCCCAACCACAGGTAGGGGTCAGCCCCAGCATTTT
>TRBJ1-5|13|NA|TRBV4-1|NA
CASSHLSDQPQHF
TGCGCCAGCAGCCATCTCAGCGATCAGCCCCAGCATTTT
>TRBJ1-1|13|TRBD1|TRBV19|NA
CASRTGVATEAFF
TGTGCCAGTAGGACAGGGGTTGCCACTGAAGCTTTCTTT
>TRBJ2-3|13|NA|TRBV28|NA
CASSLDSTDTQYF
TGTGCCAGCAGTTTGGACAGCACAGATACGCAGTATTTT
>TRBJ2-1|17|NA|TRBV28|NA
CASSSRGSGFRDNEQFF
TGTGCCAGCAGTTCTAGAGGCAGCGGGTTTCGGGACAATGAGCAGTTCTTC
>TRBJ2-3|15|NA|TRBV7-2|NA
CASSLLGVGTDTQYF
TGTGCCAGCAGCTTACTGGGTGTCGGTACAGATACGCAGTATTTT
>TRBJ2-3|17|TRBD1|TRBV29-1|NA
CSVEVIIGQGNPDTQYF
TGCAGCGTTGAAGTTATTATCGGACAGGGAAACCCAGATACGCAGTATTTT
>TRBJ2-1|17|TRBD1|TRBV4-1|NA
CASSGTGGAGVGNEQFF
TGCGCCAGCAGTGGGACAGGTGGAGCCGGGGTAGGAAATGAGCAGTTCTTC
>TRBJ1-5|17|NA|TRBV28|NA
CASSWRRGAYSNQPQHF
TGTGCCAGCAGTTGGAGAAGGGGGGCATATAGCAATCAGCCCCAGCATTTT
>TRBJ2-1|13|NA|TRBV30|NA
CAWSAGQDNEQFF
TGTGCCTGGAGTGCGGGACAAGACAATGAGCAGTTCTTC
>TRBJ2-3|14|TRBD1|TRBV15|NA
CATSEQGATDTQYF
TGTGCCACCAGTGAACAGGGGGCAACAGATACGCAGTATTTT
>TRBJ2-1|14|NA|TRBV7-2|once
CASSSNAGYNEQFF
TGTGCCAGCAGCTCAAACGCCGGGTACAATGAGCAGTTCTTC
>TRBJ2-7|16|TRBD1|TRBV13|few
CASSGRLPGTGDEQYF
TGTGCCAGCAGCGGTCGACTTCCCGGGACAGGGGACGAGCAGTACTTC
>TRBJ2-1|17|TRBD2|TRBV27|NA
CASSPSLWLAEANEQFF
TGTGCCAGCAGTCCCAGTCTTTGGCTAGCGGAGGCTAATGAGCAGTTCTTC
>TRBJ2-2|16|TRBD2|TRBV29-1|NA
CSVVLTSGRAAGELFF
TGCAGCGTTGTCCTGACTAGCGGGAGGGCCGCGGGGGAGCTGTTTTTT
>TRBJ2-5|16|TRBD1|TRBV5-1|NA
CASSFDGGTEQETQYF
TGCGCCAGCAGCTTTGATGGTGGGACAGAACAAGAGACCCAGTACTTC
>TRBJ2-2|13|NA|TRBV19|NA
CASNWGLAGELFF
TGTGCCAGTAATTGGGGGCTAGCCGGGGAGCTGTTTTTT
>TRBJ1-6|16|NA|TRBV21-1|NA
CASSIGHKGRGSPLHF
TGTGCCAGCAGCATCGGCCACAAGGGTAGGGGTTCACCCCTCCACTTT
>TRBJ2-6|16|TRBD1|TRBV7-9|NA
CASSSGQGARANVLTF
TGTGCCAGCAGCTCTGGACAGGGGGCTCGGGCCAACGTCCTGACTTTC
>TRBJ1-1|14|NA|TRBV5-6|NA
CASSFNRVNTEAFF
TGTGCCAGCAGCTTTAACAGGGTGAACACTGAAGCTTTCTTT
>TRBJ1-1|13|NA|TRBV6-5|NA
CASSFKAGTEAFF
TGTGCCAGCAGTTTTAAGGCAGGAACTGAAGCTTTCTTT
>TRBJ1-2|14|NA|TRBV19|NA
CASSPRTENYGYTF
TGTGCCAGTAGTCCCAGGACGGAGAACTATGGCTACACCTTC
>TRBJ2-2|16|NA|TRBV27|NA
CASSLSIGERTGELFF
TGTGCCAGCAGTTTATCGATTGGAGAAAGGACCGGGGAGCTGTTTTTT
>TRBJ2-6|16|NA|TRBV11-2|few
CASGQVGSSGANVLTF
TGTGCCAGCGGTCAGGTGGGATCCTCTGGGGCCAACGTCCTGACTTTC
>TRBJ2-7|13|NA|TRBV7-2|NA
CASSFHDGYEQYF
TGTGCCAGCAGCTTTCACGATGGGTACGAGCAGTACTTC
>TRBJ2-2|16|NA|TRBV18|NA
CASSPPVTALGGELFF
TGTGCCAGCTCACCACCGGTGACAGCTCTAGGCGGGGAGCTGTTTTTT
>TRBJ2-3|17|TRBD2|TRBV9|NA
CASSVGASGRAADTQYF
TGTGCCAGCAGCGTAGGGGCTAGCGGGAGGGCAGCAGATACGCAGTATTTT
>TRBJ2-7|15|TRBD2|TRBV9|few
CASSPFRAGEGEQYF
TGTGCCAGCAGCCCTTTCCGAGCGGGGGAGGGGGAGCAGTACTTC
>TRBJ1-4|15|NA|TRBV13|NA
CASSLGGNTNEKLFF
TGTGCCAGCAGCTTAGGAGGAAATACTAATGAAAAACTGTTTTTT
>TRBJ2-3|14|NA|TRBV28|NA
CASSLAGATDTQYF
TGTGCCAGCAGTTTAGCAGGTGCTACAGATACGCAGTATTTT
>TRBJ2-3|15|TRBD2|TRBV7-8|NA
CASSVTSGRTDTQYF
TGTGCCAGCAGCGTCACTAGCGGGAGAACAGATACGCAGTATTTT
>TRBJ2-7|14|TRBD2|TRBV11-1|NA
CASSSSGRAVEQYF
TGTGCCAGCAGTTCTAGCGGGAGGGCCGTCGAGCAGTACTTC
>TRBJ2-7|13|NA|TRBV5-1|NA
CASSLAGIYEQYF
TGCGCCAGCAGCTTGGCAGGGATCTACGAGCAGTACTTC
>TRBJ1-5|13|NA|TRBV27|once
CASSWGTAQPQHF
TGTGCCAGCAGTTGGGGCACAGCTCAGCCCCAGCATTTT
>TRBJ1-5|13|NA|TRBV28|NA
CARPSKLNQPQHF
TGTGCCAGGCCCAGTAAACTCAATCAGCCCCAGCATTTT
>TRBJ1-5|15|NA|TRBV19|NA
CASSIASISNQPQHF
TGTGCCAGTAGTATAGCAAGCATCAGCAATCAGCCCCAGCATTTT
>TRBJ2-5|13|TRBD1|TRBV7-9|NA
CASSSGQQETQYF
TGTGCCAGCAGCTCGGGACAGCAAGAGACCCAGTACTTC
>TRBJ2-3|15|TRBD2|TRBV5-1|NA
CASSLISGGPDTQYF
TGCGCCAGCAGCTTGATTAGCGGGGGGCCAGATACGCAGTATTTT
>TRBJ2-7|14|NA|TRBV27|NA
CASSSGTYSYEQYF
TGTGCCAGCAGTTCCGGGACCTATTCCTACGAGCAGTACTTC